This is a list of T cell receptor beta chains from one sample in a study of blood T cell repertoires in COVID-19. Assay: immunoSEQ multiplex PCR; the TCRdb copy retains only in-frame clones and omits some. Among roughly 180,000 clones listed, roughly 85% were seen once. Material for sequencing was peripheral blood. All receptors come from a woman aged 45-65 years with COVID-19, enrolled during active disease. The CDR3 runs from the conserved cysteine through the conserved F or W. D genes are given only for firm matches. Only part of the rows carry a size: once, few, many, or a class if the clone is expanded.

-	TRBJ1-1	-	TRBV13	CASSGGWNTEAFF	TGTGCCAGCAGCGGGGGGTGGAACACTGAAGCTTTCTTT
-	TRBJ1-2	-	TRBV7-3	CASSLRRRQANHNYGYTF	TGTGCCAGCAGCTTAAGGCGGAGACAGGCCAATCATAACTATGGCTACACCTTC
-	TRBJ1-4	TRBD1	TRBV12-3/TRBV12-4	CASCRGLGEKLFF	TGTGCCAGCTGCAGGGGGCTGGGGGAAAAACTGTTTTTT
-	TRBJ2-7	TRBD1	TRBV6-6	CASSYTGQQNEQYF	TGTGCCAGCAGTTACACGGGACAGCAAAACGAGCAGTACTTC
-	TRBJ2-7	TRBD2	TRBV7-2	CASSRTSGTYEQYF	TGTGCCAGCAGCCGGACTAGCGGGACCTACGAGCAGTACTTC
-	TRBJ2-2	TRBD2	TRBV4-2	CASSQSTVAGPNTGELFF	TGTGCCAGCAGCCAATCCACCGTAGCGGGGCCAAACACCGGGGAGCTGTTTTTT
-	TRBJ1-5	-	TRBV4-1	CASSLHHRGGYSNQPQHF	TGCGCCAGCAGCCTACATCACCGGGGGGGGTATAGCAATCAGCCCCAGCATTTT
-	TRBJ1-5	TRBD1	TRBV11-2	CASSLGGTGVQPQHF	TGTGCCAGCAGCTTAGGTGGGACAGGGGTTCAGCCCCAGCATTTT
-	TRBJ2-3	-	TRBV11-3	CASSERDTQYF	TGTGCCAGCAGTGAGAGGGATACGCAGTATTTT
once	TRBJ2-1	-	TRBV5-1	CASSYRAPNEQFF	TGCGCCAGCAGCTACAGGGCACCCAATGAGCAGTTCTTC
-	TRBJ1-6	-	TRBV20-1	CSASHNNNSPLHF	TGCAGTGCTAGTCATAACAACAATTCACCCCTCCACTTT
few	TRBJ1-5	-	TRBV6-2/TRBV6-3	CASSLYGESYSNQPQHF	TGTGCCAGCAGCCTCTACGGAGAGAGTTATAGCAATCAGCCCCAGCATTTT
-	TRBJ1-5	-	TRBV6-2/TRBV6-3	CASTPATVYQPQHF	TGTGCCAGCACCCCAGCGACCGTTTATCAGCCCCAGCATTTT
few	TRBJ1-2	-	TRBV19	CASTKIHSGLSYGYTF	TGTGCCAGTACCAAAATCCACAGCGGGTTGAGCTATGGCTACACCTTC
-	TRBJ2-5	TRBD1	TRBV23-1	CASSPGTGKETQYF	TGCGCCAGCAGCCCCGGGACAGGGAAAGAGACCCAGTACTTC
-	TRBJ1-1	-	TRBV11-2	CASTQLRDKNTEAFF	TGTGCCAGCACCCAACTCCGGGACAAGAACACTGAAGCTTTCTTT
-	TRBJ1-1	-	TRBV4-1	CASSQDFSRGLNTEAFF	TGCGCCAGCAGCCAAGATTTCTCCCGGGGGTTGAACACTGAAGCTTTCTTT
-	TRBJ2-2	-	TRBV5-5	CASGREQGNTGELFF	TGTGCCAGCGGGAGGGAACAGGGGAACACCGGGGAGCTGTTTTTT
-	TRBJ2-7	-	TRBV3-1/TRBV3-2	CASSPRLGEQYF	TGTGCCAGCAGCCCAAGACTAGGCGAGCAGTACTTC
-	TRBJ2-5	-	TRBV3-1/TRBV3-2	CASSQDRWGGETQYF	TGTGCCAGCAGCCAAGATCGCTGGGGAGGAGAGACCCAGTACTTC
-	TRBJ1-1	TRBD1	TRBV3-1/TRBV3-2	CASSQAVGTGRTEAFF	TGTGCCAGCAGCCAAGCGGTAGGGACAGGAAGGACTGAAGCTTTCTTT
once	TRBJ1-1	-	TRBV12-3/TRBV12-4	CASSLSMNTEAFF	TGTGCCAGCAGTTTAAGCATGAACACTGAAGCTTTCTTT
-	TRBJ1-1	-	TRBV3-1/TRBV3-2	CASSQGAPFGAFF	TGTGCCAGCAGCCAAGGGGCCCCTTTCGGAGCTTTCTTT
-	TRBJ2-3	-	TRBV11-2	CASSPGLSTDTQYF	TGTGCCAGCAGCCCGGGACTGAGCACAGATACGCAGTATTTT
-	TRBJ1-4	-	TRBV7-9	CASSHPGGTNEKLFF	TGTGCCAGCAGCCACCCCGGGGGGACTAATGAAAAACTGTTTTTT
-	TRBJ2-7	-	TRBV6-1	CASSEASGNPYEQYF	TGTGCCAGCAGTGAAGCATCAGGGAACCCCTACGAGCAGTACTTC
-	TRBJ2-5	-	TRBV4-3	CASSQVRGEETQYF	TGCGCCAGCAGCCAAGTCCGGGGAGAAGAGACCCAGTACTTC
-	TRBJ2-7	-	TRBV11-3	CASSLMVATGVYEQYF	TGTGCCAGCAGCTTAATGGTGGCCACGGGGGTCTACGAGCAGTACTTC
-	TRBJ1-2	TRBD1	TRBV10-3	CAIRGGQPNYGYTF	TGTGCCATCAGGGGGGGACAGCCTAACTATGGCTACACCTTC
once	TRBJ1-1	TRBD1	TRBV3-1/TRBV3-2	CASSQRDSLTEAFF	TGTGCCAGCAGCCAAAGGGACAGCCTCACTGAAGCTTTCTTT
-	TRBJ1-1	-	TRBV30	CAWGLAGRDTEAFF	TGTGCCTGGGGATTGGCTGGGCGTGACACTGAAGCTTTCTTT
-	TRBJ2-5	TRBD2	TRBV5-1	CASSLGLAGYQETQYF	TGCGCCAGCAGCTTGGGGTTAGCGGGGTACCAAGAGACCCAGTACTTC
once	TRBJ2-7	TRBD2	TRBV5-4	CASSGWTSGASEQYF	TGTGCCAGCAGCGGGTGGACTAGCGGGGCGTCCGAGCAGTACTTC
-	TRBJ1-1	TRBD1	TRBV5-1	CASSGQGRLTEAFF	TGCGCCAGCAGCGGACAGGGGAGACTCACTGAAGCTTTCTTT
-	TRBJ2-5	-	TRBV7-2	CASSMWGEETQYF	TGTGCCAGCAGCATGTGGGGAGAAGAGACCCAGTACTTC
-	TRBJ2-2	-	TRBV9	CASSVEGGENTGELFF	TGTGCCAGCAGCGTAGAAGGCGGGGAGAACACCGGGGAGCTGTTTTTT
-	TRBJ1-1	-	TRBV10-3	CAISAEDRRMNTEAFF	TGTGCCATCAGCGCCGAAGACAGGAGAATGAACACTGAAGCTTTCTTT
-	TRBJ2-1	TRBD2	TRBV19	CASSAFKAGGSYNEQFF	TGTGCCAGTAGTGCCTTCAAAGCGGGGGGCTCCTACAATGAGCAGTTCTTC
-	TRBJ2-1	TRBD2	TRBV11-1	CASSFSGGAYNEQFF	TGTGCCAGCAGCTTTAGCGGGGGGGCCTACAATGAGCAGTTCTTC
once	TRBJ1-2	-	TRBV11-2	CASSLVVGYSPYGYTF	TGTGCCAGCAGCTTAGTGGTCGGTTACAGCCCCTATGGCTACACCTTC
-	TRBJ2-5	TRBD2	TRBV2	CASTRGSGGYQETQYF	TGTGCCAGCACCCGGGGGAGCGGGGGTTACCAAGAGACCCAGTACTTC
-	TRBJ2-7	-	TRBV6-1	CASSEAVAGVGYEQYF	TGTGCCAGCAGTGAAGCGGTGGCAGGGGTTGGCTACGAGCAGTACTTC
few	TRBJ2-3	TRBD2	TRBV6-2/TRBV6-3	CASSYSISGGASTDTQYF	TGTGCCAGCAGTTACTCGATCAGCGGGGGGGCTAGCACAGATACGCAGTATTTT
-	TRBJ1-1	-	TRBV7-6	CASSRLTTFF	TGTGCCAGCAGCCGACTCACTACTTTCTTT